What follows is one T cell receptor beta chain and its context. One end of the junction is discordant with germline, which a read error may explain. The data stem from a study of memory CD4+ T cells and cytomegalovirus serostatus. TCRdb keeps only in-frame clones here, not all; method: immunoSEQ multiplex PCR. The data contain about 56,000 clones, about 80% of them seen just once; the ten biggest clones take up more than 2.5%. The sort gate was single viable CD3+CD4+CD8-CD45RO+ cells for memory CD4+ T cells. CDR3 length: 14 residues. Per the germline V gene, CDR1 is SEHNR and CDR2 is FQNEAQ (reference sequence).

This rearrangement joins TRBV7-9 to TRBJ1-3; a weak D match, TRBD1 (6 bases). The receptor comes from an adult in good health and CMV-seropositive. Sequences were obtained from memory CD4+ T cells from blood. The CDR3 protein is CASSQGGSGNTIYF. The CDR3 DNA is TGCGCCAGCAGCCAAGGGGGATCTGGAAACACCATATATTTT.